This TCR beta chain was profiled in a study of early T cells in non-severe SARS-CoV-2 infection. About the research overall: With bulk RNA from unsorted whole blood as input, sequencing yielded unpaired chains.

The V and J ends lost 2 bases and 3 bases respectively, with 8 bases between them. Looked up from germline, CDR1 is GTSNPN and CDR2 is SVGIG (reference sequence). The CDR3 spans 13 residues. This clonotype was seen repeatedly, ten times or more. Unique molecular identifiers were affixed to single, distinct cDNA molecules. A single record per CDR3 protein comes from TCRdb applying MiXCR to the 5' RACE reads. The profile covers some 25,000 distinct CDR3 sequences, with 5.4% appearing a single time and more than 0.7% taken by the ten largest. Source material: whole blood. This TCR was sampled from an adult who was a healthcare worker with PCR-confirmed SARS-CoV-2 infection or an uninfected control (not recorded which). The V call is TRBV30, the J call TRBJ1-5, with a tentative D call TRBD1 (5 bases). Here the CDR3 DNA reads TGTGCCTGGAGTTTGGGGGACAATCAGCCCCAGCATTTT. Protein sequence: CAWSLGDNQPQHF.